The 19 T cell receptor beta chains below were found in one sample sequenced in a study of CD8 T cells in ankylosing spondylitis. Each CDR3 protein gets one entry after TCRdb re-called the 5' RACE reads with MiXCR. The repertoire holds about 130,000 distinct CDR3 sequences, with 9.3% as singletons. The sample was blood, either unsorted or a sorted T cell fraction (not recorded which). These TCRs come from a male donor with ankylosing spondylitis or in good health (not recorded which).

The rearrangement links TRBV6-2 or TRBV6-3 to TRBJ1-5; a weak D match, TRBD1 (5 bases). Trimming left V 4 bases short and J 0 bases short, with 25 bases between. The CDR3 consists of 20 residues. Germline CDR1 MNHEY, CDR2 SVGEGT. The CDR3 region has the DNA TGTGCCAGCAGTTCCCGTTCCAGTCGGGGAGGGGCATATAGCAATCAGCCCCAGCATTTT. It is translated as CASSSRSSRGGAYSNQPQHF.

This chain joins TRBV7-2 and TRBJ1-6; no reliable D call. Germline lookup yields CDR1 SGHTA and CDR2 FQGNSA. Trimming left V 0 bases short and J 3 bases short, with 3 bases between. The CDR3 extends over 14 amino acids. In nucleotides, the CDR3 is TGTGCCAGCAGCTTAGCGGGCTATAATTCACCCCTCCACTTT. Protein sequence: CASSLAGYNSPLHF.

This clonotype was observed many times. This sequence joins TRBV30 and TRBJ2-1; 8 bases align to TRBD2. With V trimmed by 4 bases and J by 4 bases, 6 bases remained unmatched. This CDR3 spans 14 amino acids. The germline V gene has CDR1 GTSNPN and CDR2 SVGIG (reference sequence). Here the CDR3 reads CAWTSGSGYNEQFF. The CDR3 DNA reads TGTGCCTGGACGAGCGGGAGTGGTTACAATGAGCAGTTCTTC. Filled out from reference TRBV30 and TRBJ2-1, the complete variable domain reads SQTIHQWPATLVQPVGSPLSLECTVEGTSNPNLYWYRQAAGRGLQLLFYSVGIGQISSEVPQNLSASRPQDRQFILSSKKLLLSDSGFYLCAWTSGSGYNEQFFGPGTRLTVL.

This clonotype showed up many times. The rearrangement links TRBV19 to TRBJ2-1; TRBD2 agrees at 8 bases. Germline values: CDR1 LNHDA, CDR2 SQIVND (reference sequence). This CDR3 is 15 amino acids long. V was clipped by 1 base and J by 7 bases; unmatched bases: 6. The CDR3 nucleotides are TGTGCCAGTAGTATAGGTCGAGCGGGAGTGAATGAGCAGTTCTTC. It translates to CASSIGRAGVNEQFF. The full variable domain, its missing parts supplied by reference TRBV19 and TRBJ2-1, is DGGITQSPKYLFRKEGQNVTLSCEQNLNHDAMYWYRQDPGQGLRLIYYSQIVNDFQKGDIAEGYSVSREKKESFPLTVTSAQKNPTAFYLCASSIGRAGVNEQFFGPGTRLTVL.

This clonotype was observed at least ten times. V is TRBV5-1 and J is TRBJ2-7; 10 nucleotides line up with TRBD2. V lost 0 bases and J lost 2; bases outside the gene matches: 8. The CDR3 contains 17 residues. CDR1 SGHRS and CDR2 YFSETQ come from the germline V gene. CDR3 coding DNA: TGCGCCAGCAGCTTGGCCCTAGCGGGAGATGGGACCTACGAGCAGTACTTC. It encodes CASSLALAGDGTYEQYF. The full variable domain, its missing parts supplied by reference TRBV5-1 and TRBJ2-7, is KAGVTQTPRYLIKTRGQQVTLSCSPISGHRSVSWYQQTPGQGLQFLFEYFSETQRNKGNFPGRFSGRQFSNSRSEMNVSTLELGDSALYLCASSLALAGDGTYEQYFGPGTRLTVT.

This clonotype was picked up many times. This chain joins TRBV7-8 and TRBJ2-1; 10 bases line up with TRBD2. CDR3 length: 16 residues. Germline trimming cut 5 bases from V and 2 bases from J; bases unmatched to any gene: 6. Germline V gene data show CDR1 as SGHVS and CDR2 as FQNEAQ. The CDR3 reads CASSAAGLAAYNEQFF. The CDR3 DNA is TGTGCCAGCAGCGCCGCTGGACTAGCGGCCTACAATGAGCAGTTCTTC.

A few counts support this clonotype. This chain connects TRBV15 to TRBJ2-1, with 9 nucleotides matching TRBD1. Germline loops: CDR1 LNHNV, CDR2 YYDKDF (reference sequence). The CDR3 extends over 15 amino acids. The J segment lost 8 bases and the V segment lost 2 bases, leaving 7 bases of the junction unmatched. The chain's CDR3 is CATSRLGTGRDEQFF. The CDR3 nucleotides are TGTGCCACCAGCAGACTCGGGACAGGGCGGGATGAGCAGTTCTTC.

In this sample, this clonotype turned up many times. This chain uses TRBV7-6 with TRBJ2-5; D is ambiguous. V gave up 1 base and J gave up 6 bases, with 6 bases separating them. This CDR3 region has 12 residues. In germline, CDR1 is SGHVS, CDR2 FNYEAQ. CDR3 nucleotide sequence: TGTGCCAGCAGCTTAGTGTCGAAGACCCAGTACTTC. Amino acids: CASSLVSKTQYF.

This clonotype was observed at least ten times. The genes are TRBV20-1 and TRBJ2-3; 7 bases fit TRBD1. The germline gives CDR1 DFQATT, CDR2 SNEGSKA (reference sequence). The ends lost 3 bases at V and 1 base at J; junction bases unmatched: 10. The CDR3 runs to 16 residues. CDR3 protein: CSASTGQLDGTDTQYF. CDR3 nucleotides: TGCAGTGCTAGTACGGGACAGCTGGACGGCACAGATACGCAGTATTTT.

This clonotype has at least ten counts. The chain carries TRBV20-1 and TRBJ1-3; D unclear. V was shortened by 0 bases and J by 4 bases, with 7 bases between the two germline ends. The CDR3 extends over 13 amino acids. CDR1 is DFQATT and CDR2 is SNEGSKA in the germline V gene (reference sequence). CDR3 sequence reads: CSAREPPGNTIYF. CDR3 nucleotides: TGCAGTGCTAGAGAGCCACCCGGAAACACCATATATTTT.

In this sample, this clonotype turned up many times. In nucleotides, the CDR3 is TGCAGCGTTCAGAGCGGGATTGTAGGTGCGGAGCTGTTTTTT. The encoded protein is CSVQSGIVGAELFF. This chain uses TRBV29-1 with TRBJ2-2, with 7 positions matching TRBD2. Germline lookup yields CDR1 SQVTM and CDR2 ANQGSEA. With V trimmed by 5 bases and J by 10 bases, 13 bases remained unmatched. The CDR3 contains 14 residues.

The chain recombines TRBV7-9 with TRBJ2-7, with D perhaps matching TRBD2 (5 bases). The V gene lost 6 bases and the J gene lost 1 base, with 19 bases spanning the gap. The CDR3 has 16 residues. Germline loops: CDR1 SEHNR, CDR2 FQNEAQ (reference sequence). CDR3 coding DNA: TGTGCCAGCAGTCTCGGACTCCCAGCTGGTTCCTACGAGCAGTACTTC. Translation: CASSLGLPAGSYEQYF.

This clonotype was observed many times. The chain is built from TRBV6-1 and TRBJ2-3; D not resolved. Germline V gives CDR1 MNHNS, CDR2 SASEGT. The germline V and J ends were trimmed by 2 bases and 2 bases, with 11 bases remaining between them. The CDR3 contains 15 residues. CDR3 DNA sequence: TGTGCCAGCAGTGAAATAGGGCCCCCCACAGATACGCAGTATTTT. This codes for CASSEIGPPTDTQYF.

There are a few counts of this clonotype. This chain links TRBV12-3 or TRBV12-4 with TRBJ2-1; 10 positions match TRBD2. Trimming removed 4 bases from V and 7 bases from J; junction bases left unmatched: 7. The CDR3 runs to 15 residues. CDR3: CASSYTSGVRNEQFF. The CDR3 DNA sequence: TGTGCCAGCAGTTATACTAGCGGGGTCAGAAATGAGCAGTTCTTC.

This clonotype was seen ten or more times. The chain combines TRBV4-3 with TRBJ1-2, with 10 nucleotides matching TRBD1. The CDR3 has 16 amino acids. The ends lost 3 bases at V and 4 bases at J; junction bases unmatched: 8. Germline V lookup: CDR1 LGHNA, CDR2 YSLEER. DNA of the CDR3: TGCGCCAGCAGCCATCGACAGGGGGCGCGGGTCTATGGCTACACCTTC. Amino acid sequence: CASSHRQGARVYGYTF.

This clonotype was found many times. V gene TRBV7-2 combines with J gene TRBJ1-6, with D hard to call. Trimming took off 5 bases at V and 8 bases at J, with 22 bases between the two ends. Looked up from germline, CDR1 is SGHTA and CDR2 is FQGNSA. The CDR3 is 17 residues long. The CDR3 sequence: CASSQVTSRWRDSPLHF. As DNA, the CDR3 is TGTGCCAGCAGCCAAGTAACAAGCAGGTGGCGGGATTCACCCCTCCACTTT.

This clonotype showed up many times. The genes are TRBV20-1 and TRBJ2-3; D not resolved. The CDR3 has 14 residues. V lost 3 bases and J 3 bases, leaving 13 bases between the germline ends. Germline CDR1 reads DFQATT; CDR2 reads SNEGSKA (reference sequence). The chain's CDR3 is CSARAPGRTDTQYF. CDR3 nucleotides: TGCAGTGCTAGGGCCCCAGGACGGACAGATACGCAGTATTTT.

This clonotype turned up a few times. The CDR3 sequence is CASSNRDREAKTQYF. CDR3 DNA sequence: TGTGCCAGCAGCAACCGGGACAGGGAAGCGAAGACCCAGTACTTC. The rearrangement uses TRBV21-1 and TRBJ2-5; the DNA was not used to check the table's D call, TRBD1. TRBV21-1 is classified as a pseudogene. The CDR3 sequence is 15 residues long.

This clonotype was seen at least ten times. V usage is TRBV5-1 and J usage is TRBJ2-1, with 7 bases lining up with TRBD2. With V trimmed by 4 bases and J by 7 bases, 14 bases remained unmatched. This CDR3 is 16 amino acids long. Germline V gene lookup returns CDR1 SGHRS and CDR2 YFSETQ. The CDR3, as DNA: TGCGCCAGCAGCCCCCGGGAGGCGGGAGAAGGTAATGAGCAGTTCTTC. Translated, it gives CASSPREAGEGNEQFF.